The sample holds many counts of the clone carrying this TCR beta chain. Trimming left V 6 bases short and J 5 bases short, with 13 bases between. There are 13 residues in the CDR3. Germline-derived CDR1 and CDR2 are SGHAT and FQNNGV. Using RNA transcripts as the source, TCR beta CDR3 regions were amplified. The HTBI primer set drove a first-round RT-PCR of the TCR CDR3. A single record per CDR3 protein comes from TCRdb applying MiXCR to the multiplex PCR reads. The repertoire includes hundreds of thousands of distinct CDR3 sequences, 15% to 20% of them detected once, and about half sits in the top ten. The data are from a study of T cells in Graves' hyperthyroidism and ophthalmopathy. Study-wide context: Pretreatment peripheral blood was obtained at initial diagnosis.

Uncontrolled infection, other autoimmune disease, pregnancy or lactation disqualified patients from enrolment. Input material: blood. This clonotype was obtained from a man aged 35 to 55 with Graves' ophthalmopathy. The chain couples TRBV11-2 to TRBJ2-5, with D perhaps matching TRBD1 (6 bases). The CDR3 nucleotides are TGTGCCAGCAGGTCACAGGGACGGGAGACCCAGTACTTC. It yields the protein CASRSQGRETQYF.